The 22 T cell receptor beta chains presented below share a single source sample, sequenced in a study of CD8+ T cells in alopecia areata. As the sequencing template, cDNA was produced by extracting RNA and reverse transcribing it. The protocol was immunoSEQ multiplex PCR, while the TCRdb copy is restricted to in-frame clones and leaves out a portion. The data hold approximately 180,000 clones, with roughly 50% observed a single time. Treatment described: oral pan-JAK inhibitor, 5-10 mg twice daily. The sequenced sample was CD4+ T cells sorted from blood, obtained at approximately week 60, from a patient treated with tofacitinib. All receptors derive from a human donor with alopecia areata.

The V and J genes are TRBV9 and TRBJ2-5, with D possibly being TRBD1 (5 bases). CDR1 is SGDLS, CDR2 YYNGEE, per germline. Trimming pared 4 bases from V and 4 bases from J, leaving 11 bases between. The CDR3 totals 13 residues. The DNA of the CDR3 is TGTGCCAGCAGCCTCAGGGTGGGAGAGACCCAGTACTTC. Amino acid sequence: CASSLRVGETQYF.

The V gene is TRBV7-9, the J gene TRBJ1-5, with 8 bases fitting TRBD1. The CDR3 covers 18 residues. CDR1 is SEHNR and CDR2 is FQNEAQ in the germline V gene (reference sequence). V shed 6 bases and J 1 base; nucleotides not matched to a gene: 14. This chain's CDR3 is CASRRSGGRFSSNQPQHF. DNA for the CDR3: TGTGCCAGCAGACGTTCAGGGGGCAGATTTAGCAGCAATCAGCCCCAGCATTTT.

This clone has a handful of counts. The genes are TRBV6-1 and TRBJ2-2; TRBD1 might be the D (6 bases). The CDR3 runs to 15 residues. Germline V gene sequence: CDR1 MNHNS, CDR2 SASEGT. The germline V and J ends were trimmed by 3 bases and 1 base, with 9 bases remaining between them. The CDR3, as DNA: TGTGCCAGCAGTGATCGCAGGGGGAACACCGGGGAGCTGTTTTTT. Translated: CASSDRRGNTGELFF.

This chain joins TRBV6-1 and TRBJ2-1; TRBD1 might be the D (5 bases). Trimming removed 7 bases from V and 6 bases from J, with 13 bases in between. The germline V gene encodes CDR1 MNHNS and CDR2 SASEGT. The CDR3 loop spans 13 amino acids. The CDR3 is CASTAGLGNEQFF. CDR3 nucleotides: TGTGCCAGCACGGCAGGGCTCGGCAATGAGCAGTTCTTC.

The chain carries TRBV2 and TRBJ2-7; 8 nucleotides match TRBD1. Germline loops: CDR1 SNHLY, CDR2 FYNNEI. Losses at the gene ends were 4 bases for V and 3 bases for J; bases not matched to a gene: 5. The CDR3 sequence is 14 residues long. The CDR3: CASSAGTGNYEQYF. The CDR3 DNA follows: TGTGCCAGCAGTGCAGGGACAGGAAACTACGAGCAGTACTTC.

The V call is TRBV2, the J call TRBJ1-1; D is possibly TRBD1 (5 bases). Trimming removed 0 bases from V and 7 bases from J, with 12 bases in between. Per germline, CDR1 SNHLY and CDR2 FYNNEI. This CDR3 comprises 14 residues. CDR3 bases: TGTGCCAGCAGTGAAGCGACAGTCCCACTTGAAGCTTTCTTT. It translates to CASSEATVPLEAFF. The whole variable domain, filled in from reference TRBV2 and TRBJ1-1, reads EPEVTQTPSHQVTQMGQEVILRCVPISNHLYFYWYRQILGQKVEFLVSFYNNEISEKSEIFDDQFSVERPDGSNFTLKIRSTKLEDSAMYFCASSEATVPLEAFFGQGTRLTVV.

The chain uses TRBV12-5 and TRBJ2-5; 9 nucleotides align to TRBD1. The CDR3 sequence is 15 residues long. J was trimmed by 5 bases and V by 8 bases; bases with no gene match: 12. Germline loops: CDR1 LGHNT, CDR2 FRNRAP. CDR3 sequence (DNA): TGTGCTAGTAGTCCCCCGGGACAGGGTTTGGAGACCCAGTACTTC. Amino acids: CASSPPGQGLETQYF.

The chain uses TRBV4-2 and TRBJ2-4, with 8 bases lining up with TRBD2. There are 18 residues in the CDR3. The ends lost 0 bases at V and 1 base at J; junction bases unmatched: 8. CDR1 is LGHNA and CDR2 is YNFKEQ in the germline V gene. The chain's CDR3 is CASSQDNLGGAAKNIQYF. Written as DNA, the CDR3 is TGTGCCAGCAGCCAAGACAACCTCGGGGGGGCGGCCAAAAACATTCAGTACTTC.

V and J are TRBV18 and TRBJ1-1, with unresolved D. The CDR3 covers 14 residues. Trimming removed 0 bases at V and 4 bases at J, with 9 bases between. Germline lookup yields CDR1 KGHSH and CDR2 LQKENI. In DNA, the CDR3 is TGTGCCAGCTCACCACCTCCGGGAGGCACTGAAGCTTTCTTT. Residues: CASSPPPGGTEAFF.

The chain combines TRBV2 with TRBJ2-4; a possible D gene is TRBD2 (7 bases). Trimming cost V 8 bases and J 6 bases, with 17 bases left between them. The CDR3 spans 14 residues. Germline V lookup: CDR1 SNHLY, CDR2 FYNNEI. CDR3 nucleotides: TGTGCCAGCGGGGGGGCCGACAGGCGAAACATTCAGTACTTC. Protein: CASGGADRRNIQYF.

As for this clone: This same CDR3 is encoded by further DNA sequences in the sample. The chain is built from TRBV5-1 and TRBJ2-3, with D unresolved. The germline V and J ends were trimmed by 1 base and 6 bases, with 3 bases remaining between them. The CDR3 covers 11 residues. Germline V gene data show CDR1 as SGHRS and CDR2 as YFSETQ. As DNA, the CDR3 is TGCGCCAGCAGCTTGAGGGATACGCAGTATTTT. This sequence encodes CASSLRDTQYF.

The V gene is TRBV30, the J gene TRBJ1-1; D ambiguous. CDR3 length equals 13 residues. Trimming stripped 0 bases from V and 7 bases from J, with 12 bases between. CDR1 GTSNPN and CDR2 SVGIG come from the germline V gene (reference sequence). The CDR3 reads CAWSVLSGGEAFF. The CDR3 coding sequence is TGTGCCTGGAGTGTACTGTCCGGCGGTGAAGCTTTCTTT.

V and J are TRBV5-1 and TRBJ1-1; 10 bases match TRBD1. The CDR3 runs to 13 residues. The germline V gene encodes CDR1 SGHRS and CDR2 YFSETQ. V trimming: 3 bases; J trimming: 5 bases; junction bases outside the gene matches: 1. CDR3 DNA: TGCGCCAGCAGCTCGGACAGGGGGACTGAAGCTTTCTTT. It yields the protein CASSSDRGTEAFF.

This clone was counted between two and nine times. This sequence joins TRBV30 and TRBJ2-2; D gene unclear. Trimming left V 3 bases short and J 5 bases short, with 10 bases between. The CDR3 totals 13 residues. CDR1 GTSNPN and CDR2 SVGIG come from the germline V gene (reference sequence). In DNA form, the CDR3 reads TGTGCCTGGAGGCCAGGAAGGACCGGGGAGCTGTTTTTT. Translation gives CAWRPGRTGELFF.

This clone has a handful of counts. This chain joins TRBV6-6 and TRBJ1-4, with 9 bases that match TRBD1. Germline V CDR1 and CDR2: MNHNY, SVGAGI (reference sequence). J gave up 8 bases and V 6 bases, and 7 bases lay outside the gene matches. CDR3 length equals 14 residues. CDR3 coding DNA: TGTGCCAGCAGCTGGACAGGGGCTAGGGAAAAACTGTTTTTT. The encoded protein is CASSWTGAREKLFF.

There are many counts of this clone. The CDR3 is CASRDGTGNGYTF. The CDR3 DNA is TGTGCCAGCAGAGACGGGACAGGGAATGGCTACACCTTC. The V and J genes are TRBV6-5 and TRBJ1-2, with 9 positions matching TRBD1. Per the germline V gene, CDR1 is MNHEY and CDR2 is SVGAGI. V lost 6 bases, J lost 6 bases, and 5 bases stayed unmatched. The CDR3 covers 13 residues.

A few counts support this clone. The chain joins TRBV19 to TRBJ1-3, with D uncertain. CDR1 LNHDA and CDR2 SQIVND come from the germline V gene (reference sequence). There are 14 residues in the CDR3. V dropped 6 bases and J dropped 0 bases, with 9 bases sitting between them. The CDR3 DNA sequence: TGTGCCAGTAGAACGGACGGCTCTGGAAACACCATATATTTT. Protein: CASRTDGSGNTIYF.

In its sample, this clone was seen once. This rearrangement joins TRBV7-2 to TRBJ2-7; no definite D call. The CDR3 covers 14 residues. Germline CDR1 and CDR2: SGHTA and FQGNSA. Trimming cost V 0 bases and J 6 bases, with 12 bases left between them. The CDR3 sequence is CASSLAPPSSEQYF. As DNA, the CDR3 is TGTGCCAGCAGCTTAGCCCCCCCCAGCTCCGAGCAGTACTTC.

This clone came up a few times. The chain joins TRBV2 to TRBJ2-7; D perhaps matches TRBD1 (6 bases). Trimming pared 5 bases from V and 3 bases from J, leaving 14 bases between. The CDR3 is made up of 14 amino acids. Germline values: CDR1 SNHLY, CDR2 FYNNEI. The CDR3 loop reads CASSREYRDYEQYF. The CDR3 DNA reads TGTGCCAGCAGTAGGGAATACAGGGACTACGAGCAGTACTTC.

The chain joins TRBV4-1 to TRBJ2-2; a weak D match, TRBD1 (5 bases). Germline CDR1 and CDR2: MGHRA and YSYEKL. V was shortened by 0 bases and J by 3 bases, with 14 bases between the two germline ends. There are 17 residues in the CDR3. CDR3 amino acids: CASSQDWRQGYTGELFF. CDR3 nucleotides: TGCGCCAGCAGCCAAGATTGGCGGCAGGGTTACACCGGGGAGCTGTTTTTT.

In this sample, this clone turned up a few times. The CDR3 loop is CASSQEWTPWAFF. For the CDR3, the DNA is TGTGCCAGCAGCCAAGAGTGGACCCCTTGGGCTTTCTTT. This chain joins TRBV14 and TRBJ1-1; unclear D gene. There are 13 residues in the CDR3. V was shortened by 0 bases and J by 11 bases, with 13 bases between the two germline ends. Germline CDR1 and CDR2: SGHDN and FVKESK.

This chain connects TRBV2 to TRBJ2-3; TRBD1 is a possible D gene (5 bases). Between the trimmed V and J ends, which lost 4 bases and 0 bases, there was a span of 8 bases. CDR3 length equals 14 residues. CDR1 and CDR2 from the germline V gene are SNHLY and FYNNEI. The CDR3 loop reads CASSAQGSTDTQYF. The CDR3 DNA is TGTGCCAGCAGTGCCCAGGGTAGCACAGATACGCAGTATTTT.